This T cell receptor (beta chain) was recorded in a study of beta chain features in type 1 diabetes. The V end was cut by 5 bases, the J end by 3 bases, with 11 bases between. This CDR3 has 13 amino acids. The germline V gene encodes CDR1 SNHLY and CDR2 FYNNEI. cDNA synthesis used the whole RNA isolate, giving expressed TCRB sequences. Read counts averaged roughly 3.5 million for samples of naive, central memory and regulatory T cells. Produced via immunoSEQ multiplex PCR; TCRdb's table is partial and in-frame only. The profile shows 200,000 to 300,000 clones, 25% to 35% of them singletons. The chain combines TRBV2 with TRBJ2-7; D is possibly TRBD1 (5 bases). Sequencing used central memory CD4+ T cells from blood. The clonotype originates from a man aged 30 to 39 in good health. The CDR3 nucleotides are TGTGCCAGCAGTAAGACAGCCCTCTACGAGCAGTACTTC. It encodes CASSKTALYEQYF.